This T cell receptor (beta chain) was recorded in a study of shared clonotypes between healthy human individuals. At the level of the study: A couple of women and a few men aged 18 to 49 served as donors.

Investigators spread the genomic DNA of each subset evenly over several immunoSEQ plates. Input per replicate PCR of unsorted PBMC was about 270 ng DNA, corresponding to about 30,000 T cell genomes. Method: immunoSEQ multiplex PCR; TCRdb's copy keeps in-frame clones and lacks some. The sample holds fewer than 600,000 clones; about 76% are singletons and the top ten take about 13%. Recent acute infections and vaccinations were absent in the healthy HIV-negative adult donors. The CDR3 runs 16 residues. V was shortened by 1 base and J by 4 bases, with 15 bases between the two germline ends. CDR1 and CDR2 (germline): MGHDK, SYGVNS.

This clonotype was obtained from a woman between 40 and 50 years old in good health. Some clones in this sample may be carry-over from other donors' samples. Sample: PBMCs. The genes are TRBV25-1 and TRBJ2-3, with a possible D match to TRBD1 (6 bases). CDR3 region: CASSEWGPWGADTQYF. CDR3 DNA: TGTGCCAGCAGTGAATGGGGGCCCTGGGGAGCAGATACGCAGTATTTT.